The subject of this entry is one T cell receptor (beta chain). Seattle researchers signed up patients amid active infection and tracked them longitudinally. This entry comes from a study of blood T cell repertoires in COVID-19. Turning to the study itself: The origin of the acute and convalescent COVID-19 samples was the United States, Italy and Spain. T cells, B-cell-depleted T cells, or PBMCs supplied cDNA or gDNA.

Original handling: Amplification from reference gene primers served as the basis for estimated nucleated cell counts. Repertoires were generated with immunoSEQ multiplex PCR, while TCRdb's copy carries only in-frame clones and drops some. For V, J and clone size, that table is used; D and trimming come from the DNA. The top ten hold less than 0.95% of the sample, which has 400,000 or so clones, roughly 90% seen once. The clonotype comes from a young man with COVID-19, enrolled during active disease. Source material: peripheral blood.

The CDR3 DNA follows: TGTGCCAGCAGTGAGATGGGGACAGGCAACTACGAGCAGTACTTC. Protein sequence: CASSEMGTGNYEQYF. The rearrangement links TRBV6-4 to TRBJ2-7; TRBD1 matches at 8 bases. Germline V gene lookup returns CDR1 MRHNA and CDR2 SNTAGT. The CDR3 contains 15 residues. V lost 3 bases, J lost 3 bases, and 7 bases stayed unmatched.